This is a list of T cell receptor beta chains from one sample in a study of blood T cell repertoires in COVID-19. TCRdb's copy holds only in-frame clones and misses some; the assay was immunoSEQ multiplex PCR. The sample lists 25,000 to 30,000 clones; over 85% were seen once. Sequencing was carried out using peripheral blood. Receptors originate from a human donor with active COVID-19. The donor label of this sample is uncertain. The CDR3 runs from the conserved cysteine through the conserved F or W. A D gene is named only where the DNA matches it firmly. The listing skips clone size in some rows; elsewhere it reads once, few, many or a size class.

few	TRBJ2-3	TRBD2	TRBV7-9	CASSSGAAGLFGDTQYF	TGTGCCAGCAGCTCCGGGGCAGCGGGACTCTTCGGAGATACGCAGTATTTT
NA	TRBJ2-1	NA	TRBV6-2/TRBV6-3	CASSQLDKALSLDEQFF	TGTGCCAGCAGTCAGTTGGACAAGGCTCTTTCTCTCGATGAGCAGTTCTTC
NA	TRBJ2-2	TRBD1	TRBV7-9	CASSRGTGRSSGELFF	TGTGCCAGCAGCCGAGGGACAGGGCGATCCTCCGGGGAGCTGTTTTTT
NA	TRBJ2-7	TRBD1	TRBV28	CASGGQGREQYF	TGTGCCAGCGGAGGACAGGGGCGCGAGCAGTACTTC
few	TRBJ2-2	TRBD2	TRBV7-2	CASSPGLAGGTGELFF	TGTGCCAGCAGCCCCGGGCTAGCGGGAGGCACCGGGGAGCTGTTTTTT
NA	TRBJ2-1	TRBD2	TRBV27	CASSPLLAGAYNEQFF	TGTGCCAGCAGTCCCCTCCTAGCGGGAGCTTACAATGAGCAGTTCTTC
NA	TRBJ2-7	TRBD1	TRBV3-1/TRBV3-2	CASSQSGTGSYEQYF	TGTGCCAGCAGCCAATCCGGGACAGGGTCCTACGAGCAGTACTTC
NA	TRBJ2-5	NA	TRBV5-4	CASSLAWVGETQYF	TGTGCCAGCAGCTTGGCCTGGGTCGGGGAGACCCAGTACTTC
NA	TRBJ2-5	TRBD2	TRBV7-2	CASSLGRGVYETQYF	TGTGCCAGCAGCTTAGGGCGGGGGGTTTACGAGACCCAGTACTTC
NA	TRBJ2-7	TRBD1	TRBV5-1	CASSIRQGAYEQYF	TGCGCCAGCAGCATTAGACAGGGGGCTTACGAGCAGTACTTC
NA	TRBJ1-1	NA	TRBV19	CASTPTVNTEAFF	TGTGCCAGTACCCCGACAGTGAACACTGAAGCTTTCTTT
NA	TRBJ2-1	NA	TRBV5-6	CASSLERVSYNEQFF	TGTGCCAGCAGCTTGGAGCGGGTATCCTACAATGAGCAGTTCTTC
NA	TRBJ1-1	NA	TRBV2	CASNLVGGLNTEAFF	TGTGCCAGCAACCTAGTAGGAGGGCTGAACACTGAAGCTTTCTTT
NA	TRBJ2-5	NA	TRBV10-1	CASSRTEQETQYF	TGCGCCAGCAGCCGGACAGAACAAGAGACCCAGTACTTC
NA	TRBJ2-1	NA	TRBV7-2	CASSPAREQYNEQFF	TGTGCCAGCAGCCCAGCACGGGAGCAGTACAATGAGCAGTTCTTC
NA	TRBJ1-5	NA	TRBV6-5	CASSPGEGGNQPQHF	TGTGCCAGCAGTCCGGGCGAAGGGGGCAATCAGCCCCAGCATTTT
NA	TRBJ2-7	NA	TRBV28	CASQVGTPFEQYF	TGTGCCAGTCAGGTTGGAACACCCTTCGAGCAGTACTTC
NA	TRBJ2-3	TRBD2	TRBV19	CASRPGTNTDTQYF	TGTGCCAGTAGACCCGGGACTAACACAGATACGCAGTATTTT
NA	TRBJ2-2	NA	TRBV6-5	CASQGPNTGELFF	TGTGCCAGCCAGGGGCCGAACACCGGGGAGCTGTTTTTT
NA	TRBJ1-6	NA	TRBV7-9	CASSLNNPRDSPLHF	TGTGCCAGCAGCTTAAACAACCCGAGGGATTCACCCCTCCACTTT
NA	TRBJ1-5	TRBD1	TRBV4-1	CASSQGDRNNQPQHF	TGCGCCAGCAGCCAAGGGGACAGGAACAATCAGCCCCAGCATTTT
NA	TRBJ1-6	NA	TRBV7-9	CASSLKGLSLSSYNSPLHF	TGTGCCAGCAGCCTTAAGGGGCTAAGCCTGAGCTCCTATAATTCACCCCTCCACTTT
NA	TRBJ2-7	NA	TRBV9	CASSVGISGHIYEQYF	TGTGCCAGCAGCGTAGGCATATCGGGACACATCTACGAGCAGTACTTC
NA	TRBJ2-3	TRBD2	TRBV3-1/TRBV3-2	CASSPIGTSATDTQYF	TGTGCCAGCAGCCCCATCGGGACTAGCGCCACAGATACGCAGTATTTT
once	TRBJ2-3	TRBD2	TRBV7-9	CASSLNLAGGSTDTQYF	TGTGCCAGCAGCTTAAATCTAGCGGGGGGGAGCACAGATACGCAGTATTTT
NA	TRBJ2-3	NA	TRBV18	CASSLGQSSHTDTQYF	TGTGCCAGCTCACTCGGACAGTCCTCTCACACAGATACGCAGTATTTT
NA	TRBJ2-1	TRBD2	TRBV3-1/TRBV3-2	CASSQKGLAVSSYNEQFF	TGTGCCAGCAGCCAAAAAGGACTAGCCGTTAGCTCCTACAATGAGCAGTTCTTC
NA	TRBJ2-3	TRBD2	TRBV5-4	CASSWKREGPLGTDTQYF	TGTGCCAGCAGCTGGAAGCGGGAGGGCCCTCTGGGGACAGATACGCAGTATTTT
NA	TRBJ2-5	NA	TRBV19	CASSDVQGGETQYF	TGTGCCAGTAGTGACGTACAGGGTGGAGAGACCCAGTACTTC
NA	TRBJ2-7	TRBD1	TRBV2	CASFLSDRGGEQYF	TGTGCCAGTTTTTTGTCGGACAGGGGAGGCGAGCAGTACTTC
NA	TRBJ2-7	TRBD2	TRBV10-3	CAISQQREPYEQYF	TGTGCCATCAGTCAACAGCGGGAGCCCTACGAGCAGTACTTC
NA	TRBJ2-7	NA	TRBV5-6	CASSLGPGRTPNYEQYF	TGTGCCAGCAGCTTGGGCCCAGGGAGGACACCAAACTACGAGCAGTACTTC
NA	TRBJ1-6	NA	TRBV5-4	CASSTGQDSPLHF	TGTGCCAGCAGCACAGGGCAGGATTCACCCCTCCACTTT
once	TRBJ2-7	TRBD1	TRBV30	CAWSVDRGRYGEQYF	TGTGCCTGGAGTGTCGACAGGGGTCGGTACGGTGAGCAGTACTTC
NA	TRBJ2-7	NA	TRBV2	CASSRQALTYEQYF	TGTGCCAGCAGTCGGCAGGCCCTTACCTACGAGCAGTACTTC
NA	TRBJ2-1	TRBD1	TRBV19	CASSWTGSFEQFF	TGTGCCAGTAGCTGGACAGGGTCCTTTGAGCAGTTCTTC
NA	TRBJ2-7	TRBD1	TRBV6-6	CASSYPTGASYEQYF	TGTGCCAGCAGTTACCCGACAGGGGCTTCCTACGAGCAGTACTTC
NA	TRBJ2-5	TRBD2	TRBV7-2	CASSLPLGGEIQETQYF	TGTGCCAGCAGCTTACCCCTGGGGGGGGAAATCCAAGAGACCCAGTACTTC
NA	TRBJ2-7	NA	TRBV28	CASRSGSYEQYF	TGTGCCAGCAGGAGTGGCTCCTACGAGCAGTACTTC